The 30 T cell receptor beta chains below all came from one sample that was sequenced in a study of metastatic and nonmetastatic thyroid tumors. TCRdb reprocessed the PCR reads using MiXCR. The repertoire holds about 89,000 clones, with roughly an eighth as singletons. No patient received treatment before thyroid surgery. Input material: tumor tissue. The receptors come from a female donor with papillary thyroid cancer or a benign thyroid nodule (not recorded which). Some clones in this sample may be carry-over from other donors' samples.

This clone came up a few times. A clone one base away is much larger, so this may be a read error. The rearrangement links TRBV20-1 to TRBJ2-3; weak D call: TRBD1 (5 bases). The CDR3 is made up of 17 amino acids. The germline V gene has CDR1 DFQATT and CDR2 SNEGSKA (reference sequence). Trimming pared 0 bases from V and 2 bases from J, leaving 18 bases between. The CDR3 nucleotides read TGCAGTGCTAGAGATCCCAGGCAGGGCGCCTACACAGATACGCAGTATTTT. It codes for CSARDPRQGAYTDTQYF.

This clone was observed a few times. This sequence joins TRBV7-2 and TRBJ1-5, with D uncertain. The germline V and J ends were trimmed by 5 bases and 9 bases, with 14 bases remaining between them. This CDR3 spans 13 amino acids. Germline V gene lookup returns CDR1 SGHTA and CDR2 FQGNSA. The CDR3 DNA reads TGTGCCAGCAGCCCCTTGGAACGGCTGCCCCAGCATTTT. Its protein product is CASSPLERLPQHF.

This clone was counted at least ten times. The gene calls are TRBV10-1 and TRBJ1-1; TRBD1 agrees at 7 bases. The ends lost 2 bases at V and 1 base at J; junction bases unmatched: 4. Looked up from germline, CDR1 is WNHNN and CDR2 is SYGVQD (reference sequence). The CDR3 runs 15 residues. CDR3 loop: CASSELPGGNTEAFF. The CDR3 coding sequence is TGCGCCAGCAGTGAGCTTCCAGGGGGGAACACTGAAGCTTTCTTT.

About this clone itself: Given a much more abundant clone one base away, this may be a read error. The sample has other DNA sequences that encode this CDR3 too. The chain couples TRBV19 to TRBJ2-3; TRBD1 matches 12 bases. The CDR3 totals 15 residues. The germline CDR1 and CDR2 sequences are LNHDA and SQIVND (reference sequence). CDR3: CASRAGTGGTDTQYF. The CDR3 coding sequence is TGTGCCAGTAGGGCCGGGACAGGGGGCACAGATACGCAATATTTT.

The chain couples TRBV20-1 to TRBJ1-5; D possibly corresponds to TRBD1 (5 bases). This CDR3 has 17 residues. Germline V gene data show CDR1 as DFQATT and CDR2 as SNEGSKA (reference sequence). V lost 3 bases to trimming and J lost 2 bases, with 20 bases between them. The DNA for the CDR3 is TGCAGTGCTAGGAGCCCCCCGACAGACACCGGCAATCAGCCCCAGCATTTT. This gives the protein CSARSPPTDTGNQPQHF.

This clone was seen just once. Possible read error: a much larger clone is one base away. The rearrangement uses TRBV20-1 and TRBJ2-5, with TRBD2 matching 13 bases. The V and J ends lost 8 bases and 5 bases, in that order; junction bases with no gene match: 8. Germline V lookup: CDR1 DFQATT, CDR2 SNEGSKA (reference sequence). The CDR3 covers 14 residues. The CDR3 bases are TGCAGTTCTACCGGGACTAGCGGGACCGAGACCCAGTACTTC. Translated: CSSTGTSGTETQYF.

The CDR3 DNA follows: TGTGCCAGCCCACAGGGGTACAATGAGCAGTTCTTC. Protein sequence: CASPQGYNEQFF. V is TRBV18 and J is TRBJ2-1, with 7 nucleotides matching TRBD1. The CDR3 extends over 12 amino acids. The germline gives CDR1 KGHSH, CDR2 LQKENI. After removal of 8 bases from V and 4 bases from J, the junction contained 2 bases not matched to a gene.

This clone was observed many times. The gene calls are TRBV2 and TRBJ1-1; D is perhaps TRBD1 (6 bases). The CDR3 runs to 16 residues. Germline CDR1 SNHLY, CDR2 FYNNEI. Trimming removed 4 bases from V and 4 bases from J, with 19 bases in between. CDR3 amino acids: CASSGSGAAWGTEAFF. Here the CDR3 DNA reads TGTGCCAGCAGTGGATCGGGGGCGGCGTGGGGCACTGAAGCTTTCTTT.

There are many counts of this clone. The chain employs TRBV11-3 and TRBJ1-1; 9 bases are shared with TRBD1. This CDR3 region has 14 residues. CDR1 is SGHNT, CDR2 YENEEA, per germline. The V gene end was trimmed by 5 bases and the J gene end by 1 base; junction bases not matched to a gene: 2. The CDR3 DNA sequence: TGTGCCAGCAGCGAGACAGGGGGGAACACTGAAGCTTTCTTT. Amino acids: CASSETGGNTEAFF.

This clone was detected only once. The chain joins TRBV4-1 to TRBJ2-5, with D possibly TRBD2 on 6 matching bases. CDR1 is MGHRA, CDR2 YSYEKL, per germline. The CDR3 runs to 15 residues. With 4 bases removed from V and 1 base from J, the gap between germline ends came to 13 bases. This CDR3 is CASSLTGGAQETQYF. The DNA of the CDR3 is TGCGCCAGCAGCCTTACAGGAGGGGCCCAAGAGACCCAGTACTTC.

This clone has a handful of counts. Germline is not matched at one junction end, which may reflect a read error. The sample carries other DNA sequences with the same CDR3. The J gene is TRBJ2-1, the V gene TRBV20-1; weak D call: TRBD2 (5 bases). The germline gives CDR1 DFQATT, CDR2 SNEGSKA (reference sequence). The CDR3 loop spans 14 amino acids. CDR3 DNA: TGTAGTGCTAAGGGAGCGGTCGGGGATGTCGAGCAGTTCTTC. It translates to CSAKGAVGDVEQFF.

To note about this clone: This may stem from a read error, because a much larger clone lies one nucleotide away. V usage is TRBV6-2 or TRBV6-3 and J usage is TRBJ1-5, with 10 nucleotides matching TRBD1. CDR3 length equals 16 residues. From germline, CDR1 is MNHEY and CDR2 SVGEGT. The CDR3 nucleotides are TGTGCCAGAAGTTACGACAGGGGGCGAGGCAATCAGCCCCAGCATTTT. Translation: CARSYDRGRGNQPQHF.

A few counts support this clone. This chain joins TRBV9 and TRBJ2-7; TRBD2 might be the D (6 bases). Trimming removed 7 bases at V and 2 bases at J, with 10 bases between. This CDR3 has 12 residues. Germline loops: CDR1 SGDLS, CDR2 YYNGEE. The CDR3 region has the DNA TGTGCCAGCGGGACTCGGGCCTACGAGCAGTACTTC. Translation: CASGTRAYEQYF.

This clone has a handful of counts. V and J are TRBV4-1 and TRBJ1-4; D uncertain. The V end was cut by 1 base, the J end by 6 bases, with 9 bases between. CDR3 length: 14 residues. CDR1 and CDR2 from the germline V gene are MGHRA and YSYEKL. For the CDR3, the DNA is TGCGCCAGCAGCCAAGGCGGGCACGATGAAAAACTGTTTTTT. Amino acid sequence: CASSQGGHDEKLFF.

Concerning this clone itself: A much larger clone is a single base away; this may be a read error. CDR3 nucleotide sequence: TGTGCCAGCAGATTGACAGGGGTGTCCGTGAACACTGAAGCTTTCTTT. The encoded protein is CASRLTGVSVNTEAFF. The V and J genes are TRBV11-2 and TRBJ1-1; TRBD1 agrees at 8 bases. CDR1 and CDR2 (germline): SGHAT, FQNNGV. V shed 6 bases, J shed 0 bases, and the junction held 9 bases outside the gene matches. CDR3 length equals 16 residues.

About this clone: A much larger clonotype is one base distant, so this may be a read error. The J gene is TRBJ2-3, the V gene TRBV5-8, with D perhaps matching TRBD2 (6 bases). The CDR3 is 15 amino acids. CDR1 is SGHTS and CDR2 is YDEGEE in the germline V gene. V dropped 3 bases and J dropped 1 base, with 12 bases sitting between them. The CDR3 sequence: CASSSGQRGTDTQYF. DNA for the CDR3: TGTGCCAGCAGCTCTGGCCAGCGGGGCACAGATACGCAGTATTTT. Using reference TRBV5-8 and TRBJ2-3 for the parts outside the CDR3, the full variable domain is EAGVTQSPTHLIKTRGQQATLRCSPISGHTSVYWYQQALGLGLQFLLWYDEGEERNRGNFPPRFSGRQFPNYSSELNVNALELEDSALYLCASSSGQRGTDTQYFGPGTRLTVL.

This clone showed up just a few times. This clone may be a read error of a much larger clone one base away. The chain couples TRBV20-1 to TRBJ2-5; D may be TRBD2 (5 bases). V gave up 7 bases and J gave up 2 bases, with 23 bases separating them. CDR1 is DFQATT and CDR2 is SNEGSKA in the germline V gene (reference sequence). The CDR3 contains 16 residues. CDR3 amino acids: CSVTPETGGPQETQYF. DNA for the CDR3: TGCAGTGTTACCCCGGAGACTGGCGGGCCTCAAGAGACCCAGTACTTC.

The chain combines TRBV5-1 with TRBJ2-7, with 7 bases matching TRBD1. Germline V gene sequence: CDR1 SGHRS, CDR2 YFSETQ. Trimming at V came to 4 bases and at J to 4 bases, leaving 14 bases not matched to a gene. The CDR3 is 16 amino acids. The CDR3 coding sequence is TGCGCCAGCAGCCCGAAGGTGATAGGGGGCATGTACGAGCAGTACTTC. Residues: CASSPKVIGGMYEQYF.

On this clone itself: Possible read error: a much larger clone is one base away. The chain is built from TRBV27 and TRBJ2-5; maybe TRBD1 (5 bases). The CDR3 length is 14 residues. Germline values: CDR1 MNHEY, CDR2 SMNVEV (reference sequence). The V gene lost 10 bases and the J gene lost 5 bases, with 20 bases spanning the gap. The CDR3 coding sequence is TGTGCCACCGCCCCCGGCAGGGTGGGGGAGACCCAGTACTTC. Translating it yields CATAPGRVGETQYF.

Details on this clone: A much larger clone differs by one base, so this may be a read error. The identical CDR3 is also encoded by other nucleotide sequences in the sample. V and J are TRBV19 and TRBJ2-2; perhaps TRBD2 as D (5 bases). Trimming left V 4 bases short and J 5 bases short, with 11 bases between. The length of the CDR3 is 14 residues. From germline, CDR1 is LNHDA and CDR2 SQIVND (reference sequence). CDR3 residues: CASSTGIWTGELFF. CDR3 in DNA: TGTGCCAGTAGTACGGGGATTTGGACCGGGGAGCTGTTTTTT.

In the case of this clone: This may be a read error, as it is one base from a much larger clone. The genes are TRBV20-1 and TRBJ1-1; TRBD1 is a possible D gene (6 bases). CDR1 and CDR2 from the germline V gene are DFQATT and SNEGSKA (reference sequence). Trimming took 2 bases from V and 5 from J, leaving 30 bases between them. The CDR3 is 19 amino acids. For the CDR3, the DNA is TGCAGTGCTAGACATGACTTGGGCAGGGCGACGGGAGGGGGTACTGAAGCTTTCTTT. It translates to CSARHDLGRATGGGTEAFF.

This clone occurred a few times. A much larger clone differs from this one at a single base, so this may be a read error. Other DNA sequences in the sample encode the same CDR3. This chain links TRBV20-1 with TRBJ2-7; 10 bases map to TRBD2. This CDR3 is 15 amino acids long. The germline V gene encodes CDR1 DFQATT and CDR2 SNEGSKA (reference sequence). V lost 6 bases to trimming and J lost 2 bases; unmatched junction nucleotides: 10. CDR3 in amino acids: CSATELAGFTYEQYF. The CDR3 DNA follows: TGCAGTGCGACAGAACTAGCGGGATTTACCTACGAGCAGTACTTC.

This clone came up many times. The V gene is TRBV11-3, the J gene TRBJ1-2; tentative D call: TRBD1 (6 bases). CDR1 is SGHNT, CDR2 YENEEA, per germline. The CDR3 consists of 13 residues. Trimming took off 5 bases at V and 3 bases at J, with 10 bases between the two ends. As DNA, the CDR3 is TGTGCCAGCAGCGGGGGCACACACTATGGCTACACCTTC. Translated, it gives CASSGGTHYGYTF.

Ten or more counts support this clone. CDR3 DNA sequence: TGTGCCAGCAAGAACGACAGGGGCTATGAGCAGTTCTTC. It codes for CASKNDRGYEQFF. V gene TRBV2 combines with J gene TRBJ2-1, with 8 nucleotides matching TRBD1. The CDR3 consists of 13 residues. Germline V gene lookup returns CDR1 SNHLY and CDR2 FYNNEI. J gave up 8 bases and V 7 bases, and 7 bases lay outside the gene matches.

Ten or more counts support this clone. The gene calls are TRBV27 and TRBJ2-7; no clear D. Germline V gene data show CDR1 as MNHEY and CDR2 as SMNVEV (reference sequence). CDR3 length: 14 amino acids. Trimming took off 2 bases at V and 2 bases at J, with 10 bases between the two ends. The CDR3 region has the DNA TGTGCCAGCAGTTTAGAAGGGTTCCCCTACGAGCAGTACTTC. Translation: CASSLEGFPYEQYF.

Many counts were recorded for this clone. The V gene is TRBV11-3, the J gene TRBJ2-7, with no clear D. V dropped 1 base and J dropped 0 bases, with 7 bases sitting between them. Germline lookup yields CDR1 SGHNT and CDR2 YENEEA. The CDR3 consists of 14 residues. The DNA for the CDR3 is TGTGCCAGCAGCTTAGGGTTAGCCTCCTACGAGCAGTACTTC. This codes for CASSLGLASYEQYF. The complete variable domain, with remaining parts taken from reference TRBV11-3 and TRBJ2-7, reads EAGVVQSPRYKIIEKKQPVAFWCNPISGHNTLYWYLQNLGQGPELLIRYENEEAVDDSQLPKDRFSAERLKGVDSTLKIQPAELGDSAVYLCASSLGLASYEQYFGPGTRLTVT.

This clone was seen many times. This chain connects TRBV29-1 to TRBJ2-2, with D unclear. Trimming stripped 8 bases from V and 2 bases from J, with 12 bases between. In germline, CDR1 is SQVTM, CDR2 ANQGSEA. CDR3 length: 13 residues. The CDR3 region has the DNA TGCAGCATCGCGAGATCTAACACCGGGGAGCTGTTTTTT. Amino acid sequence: CSIARSNTGELFF.

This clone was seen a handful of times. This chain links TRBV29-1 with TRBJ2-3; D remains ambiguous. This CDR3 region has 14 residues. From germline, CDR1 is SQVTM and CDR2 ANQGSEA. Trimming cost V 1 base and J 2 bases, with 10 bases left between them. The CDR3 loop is CSVEVPLITDTQYF. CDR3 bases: TGCAGCGTTGAAGTCCCTCTGATCACAGATACGCAGTATTTT.

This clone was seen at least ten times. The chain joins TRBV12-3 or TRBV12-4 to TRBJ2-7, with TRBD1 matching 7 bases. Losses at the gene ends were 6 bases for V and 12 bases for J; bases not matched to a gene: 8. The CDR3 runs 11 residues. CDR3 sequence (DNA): TGTGCCAGCAGAAGGGACAGCCATCTGTACTTC. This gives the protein CASRRDSHLYF.

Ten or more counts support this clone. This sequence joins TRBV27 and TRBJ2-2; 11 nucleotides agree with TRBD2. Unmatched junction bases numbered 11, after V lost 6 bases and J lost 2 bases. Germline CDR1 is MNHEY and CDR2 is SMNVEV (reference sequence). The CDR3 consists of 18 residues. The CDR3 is CASRPTSGSLINTGELFF. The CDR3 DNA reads TGTGCCAGCAGACCCACTAGCGGGAGTCTAATAAACACCGGGGAGCTGTTTTTT.